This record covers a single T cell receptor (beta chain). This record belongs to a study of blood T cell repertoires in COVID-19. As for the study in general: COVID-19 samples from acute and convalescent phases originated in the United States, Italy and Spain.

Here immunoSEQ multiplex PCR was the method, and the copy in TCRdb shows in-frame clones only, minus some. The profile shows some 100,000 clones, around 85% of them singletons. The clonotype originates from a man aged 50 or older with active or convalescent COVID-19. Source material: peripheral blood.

The CDR3 sequence: CASSWTGDTEAFF. The CDR3 DNA is TGTGCCAGCAGTTGGACGGGGGACACTGAAGCTTTCTTT. The chain couples TRBV12-3 or TRBV12-4 to TRBJ1-1; perhaps TRBD1 as D (5 bases). This CDR3 region has 13 residues. V lost 4 bases and J lost 3, with 9 bases in between.